The sequence of this T cell receptor (beta chain) was determined in a study of cytomegalovirus exposure and HLA in healthy donors. Study background: Drawn from HLA-typed donors, tens of millions of unique TCRs were held in an early data release.

Study-level findings and limits: Earlier analysis looked at TCR beta V segments, and most were productive about 87% or about 30% of the time. Many donors carried some public TCRs, although rarity characterized most TCR sequences.

Comment on this clone: The antigen remains undetermined.

13 Jbeta primers and 60 Vbeta primers were used for the PCR. Measured with immunoSEQ multiplex PCR; TCRdb has only the in-frame clones, and not every one. The sample records roughly 140,000 clones, approximately 79% being singletons. The sequence derives from a male donor in good health and CMV-seronegative. The sequencing input was PBMCs.

CDR3 residues: CASSLGQGANNEQFF. CDR3 DNA sequence: TGTGCCAGCAGCTTGGGACAGGGGGCGAACAATGAGCAGTTCTTC. The chain joins TRBV7-9 to TRBJ2-1; 12 bases map to TRBD1. With V trimmed by 3 bases and J by 5 bases, 2 bases remained unmatched. From germline, CDR1 is SEHNR and CDR2 FQNEAQ (reference sequence). This CDR3 is built from 15 residues.